The 28 T cell receptor beta chains below all came from one sample that was sequenced in a study of T cells in Graves' hyperthyroidism and ophthalmopathy (dated by TCRdb to between 2019 and 2020). Libraries were built with multiplex PCR. The data were produced on an Illumina HiSeq 2000. TCR beta CDR3 regions were amplified from RNA transcripts. A first-round RT-PCR of the TCR CDR3 used the HTBI primer set with the Qiagen OneStep RT-PCR kit. The public reads were reanalyzed by TCRdb: fastp trimming at Q25, MiXCR alignment, in-frame beta chains only. CDR3 protein sequences are deduplicated, and each keeps its most common genes and DNA. For this sample the table gives about 200,000 distinct CDR3 sequences, of which around 16% were detected only once. Around 48% of the sample is taken by the ten largest. Source material: blood. The receptors derive from a woman in her fifties or sixties with Graves' hyperthyroidism.

This clonotype was seen repeatedly, ten times or more. This sequence joins TRBV7-3 and TRBJ1-1; D perhaps matches TRBD1 (5 bases). This CDR3 comprises 12 residues. Germline CDR1 and CDR2: SGHTA and FQGTGA. With 4 bases removed from V and 8 bases from J, the gap between germline ends came to 11 bases. The DNA for the CDR3 is TGTGCCAGCAGCTCAGACGACAGAGAAGCTTTCTTT. Translation gives CASSSDDREAFF.

This clonotype has only a few counts. This chain uses TRBV29-1 with TRBJ2-7, with 12 bases that match TRBD2. V gave up 4 bases and J gave up 4 bases; unmatched junction bases: 5. Germline CDR1 and CDR2: SQVTM and ANQGSEA. The length of the CDR3 is 14 residues. CDR3 protein: CSVVGLAGMYEQYF. The CDR3 DNA follows: TGCAGCGTTGTTGGACTAGCGGGGATGTACGAGCAGTACTTC.

This chain uses TRBV9 with TRBJ2-1; D uncertain. V lost 2 bases to trimming and J lost 8 bases, with 11 bases between them. Germline V gene data show CDR1 as SGDLS and CDR2 as YYNGEE. This CDR3 has 13 amino acids. CDR3 sequence: CASSVSPRDEQFF. The DNA for the CDR3 is TGTGCCAGCAGCGTGTCCCCCCGCGATGAGCAGTTCTTC.

This clonotype appeared many times. CDR3 in DNA: TGTGCCAGCAGTTTAAACCGGGGGGTTTTGTTTACTGAAGCTTTCTTT. Translating it yields CASSLNRGVLFTEAFF. The chain employs TRBV12-3 or TRBV12-4 and TRBJ1-1; weak D call: TRBD1 (5 bases). CDR3 length equals 16 residues. V shed 2 bases and J shed 5 bases, with 18 bases lying between them.

This clonotype was recorded at least ten times. The chain links TRBV29-1 to TRBJ2-3; a possible D gene is TRBD1 (5 bases). The V end lost 1 base, the J end lost 5 bases, and 7 bases lay between the germline ends. This CDR3 comprises 12 residues. From germline, CDR1 is SQVTM and CDR2 ANQGSEA. CDR3 DNA sequence: TGCAGCGTTGAAGTCACAGGAGATACGCAGTATTTT. Amino acid sequence: CSVEVTGDTQYF.

This clonotype was picked up many times. The chain combines TRBV20-1 with TRBJ2-1, with TRBD2 identical over 10 bases. CDR3 size: 16 residues. The germline V gene encodes CDR1 DFQATT and CDR2 SNEGSKA (reference sequence). Trimming cost V 6 bases and J 0 bases; bases outside gene matches: 8. The CDR3 here is CSANKLAGSSYNEQFF. CDR3 nucleotides: TGCAGTGCCAACAAACTAGCGGGGAGCTCCTACAATGAGCAGTTCTTC.

This clonotype came up a few times. This chain connects TRBV14 to TRBJ2-7; 7 bases are shared with TRBD2. Germline CDR1 SGHDN, CDR2 FVKESK. The junction had 7 bases not matched to a gene; V was cut back by 2 bases and J by 3 bases. This CDR3 contains 15 residues. The CDR3 sequence is CASSQNPAGVYEQYF. CDR3 in DNA: TGTGCCAGCAGCCAAAACCCCGCGGGAGTCTACGAGCAGTACTTC.

Many counts were recorded for this clonotype. This CDR3 is CASSRDRLNTEAFF. The CDR3, as DNA: TGTGCCAGCAGCCGGGACAGATTGAACACTGAAGCTTTCTTT. The rearrangement uses TRBV5-6 and TRBJ1-1; TRBD1 aligns across 7 bases. Germline CDR1 SGHDT, CDR2 YYEEEE. This CDR3 has 14 amino acids. The J segment lost 0 bases and the V segment lost 4 bases, leaving 3 bases of the junction unmatched.

CDR3 region: CASRAKGNTIYF. The CDR3 nucleotides read TGTGCCAGCAGAGCGAAGGGTAACACCATATATTTT. The rearrangement joins TRBV27 to TRBJ1-3; D gene unclear. Trimming pared 6 bases from V and 7 bases from J, leaving 10 bases between. CDR3 length equals 12 residues. CDR1 is MNHEY, CDR2 SMNVEV, per germline (reference sequence).

The rearrangement uses TRBV6-1 and TRBJ1-1, with D unclear. This CDR3 spans 16 amino acids. Germline CDR1 MNHNS, CDR2 SASEGT. V dropped 5 bases and J dropped 0 bases, with 16 bases sitting between them. In DNA, the CDR3 is TGTGCCAGCAGTCTCAGTGATCGAGAGGTGAACACTGAAGCTTTCTTT. This translates into CASSLSDREVNTEAFF.

This clonotype occurred many times. This rearrangement joins TRBV30 to TRBJ2-7; D remains ambiguous. V lost 3 bases and J 3 bases, leaving 6 bases between the germline ends. CDR1 and CDR2 (germline): GTSNPN, SVGIG (reference sequence). This CDR3 comprises 11 residues. The CDR3 DNA sequence: TGTGCCTGGAGGGCAGACTACGAGCAGTACTTC. Its translation is CAWRADYEQYF.

This clonotype was detected many times. The chain carries TRBV27 and TRBJ2-5; no definite D call. The CDR3 is made up of 14 amino acids. Looked up from germline, CDR1 is MNHEY and CDR2 is SMNVEV (reference sequence). Trimming took 7 bases from V and 4 from J, leaving 16 bases between them. The DNA for the CDR3 is TGTGCCAGCACTCATTCGGGCAGAAGAGAGACCCAGTACTTC. It encodes CASTHSGRRETQYF.

The chain recombines TRBV15 with TRBJ2-5; D gene ambiguous. The germline V gene has CDR1 LNHNV and CDR2 YYDKDF (reference sequence). V dropped 8 bases and J dropped 3 bases, with 10 bases sitting between them. The CDR3 consists of 12 residues. The CDR3 DNA reads TGTGCCACCGGTATGGGAAAAGAGACCCAGTACTTC. Translating gives CATGMGKETQYF.

This clonotype was counted a few times. The chain links TRBV10-3 to TRBJ2-2, with D possibly TRBD2 on 5 matching bases. The CDR3 length is 16 residues. CDR1 and CDR2 from the germline V gene are ENHRY and SYGVKD. V dropped 2 bases and J dropped 5 bases, with 15 bases sitting between them. CDR3 residues: CAISEAVLAKTGELFF. In DNA form, the CDR3 reads TGTGCCATCAGTGAGGCCGTTCTAGCAAAGACCGGGGAGCTGTTTTTT.

This clonotype was counted at least ten times. This rearrangement joins TRBV12-3 or TRBV12-4 to TRBJ2-5, with 9 bases identical to TRBD1. Losses at the gene ends were 5 bases for V and 3 bases for J; bases not matched to a gene: 4. CDR3 length: 14 amino acids. CDR3 sequence: CASSGRTGEETQYF. The CDR3 DNA follows: TGTGCCAGCAGTGGACGGACAGGGGAAGAGACCCAGTACTTC.

This clonotype was counted ten times or more. The CDR3 coding sequence is TGTGCCAGCAGAATTGACCCGTCGATGAGGGAGCAGTACTTC. Amino acid sequence: CASRIDPSMREQYF. The chain uses TRBV28 and TRBJ2-7; D is unresolved. Trimming removed 6 bases at V and 7 bases at J, with 19 bases between. Per germline, CDR1 MDHEN and CDR2 SYDVKM. The CDR3 totals 14 residues. Full variable domain (outside the CDR3, taken from reference TRBV28 and TRBJ2-7): DVKVTQSSRYLVKRTGEKVFLECVQDMDHENMFWYRQDPGLGLRLIYFSYDVKMKEKGDIPEGYSVSREKKERFSLILESASTNQTSMYLCASRIDPSMREQYFGPGTRLTVT.

This clonotype was seen many times. The CDR3 DNA reads as TGTGCCAGCGTGAGGGACGGGGATCAGCCCCAGCATTTT. Its protein product is CASVRDGDQPQHF. This chain connects TRBV6-1 to TRBJ1-5; D perhaps matches TRBD1 (5 bases). V gave up 8 bases and J gave up 5 bases, with 13 bases separating them. The CDR3 loop spans 13 amino acids. The germline gives CDR1 MNHNS, CDR2 SASEGT.

This clonotype showed up just a few times. The V and J genes are TRBV12-3 or TRBV12-4 and TRBJ2-7; 8 positions agree with TRBD1. V trimming: 6 bases; J trimming: 5 bases; junction bases outside the gene matches: 6. This CDR3 is built from 13 residues. The CDR3 reads CASRPTGDHEQYF. The CDR3 DNA sequence: TGTGCCAGCAGACCGACAGGGGACCACGAGCAGTACTTC.

In its sample, this clonotype was seen a few times. The chain couples TRBV6-1 to TRBJ1-4; D may be TRBD1 (5 bases). The CDR3 runs 15 residues. V dropped 2 bases and J dropped 4 bases, with 11 bases sitting between them. CDR1 is MNHNS, CDR2 SASEGT, per germline. The CDR3 is CASSELDSLNEKLFF. The CDR3 DNA sequence: TGTGCCAGCAGTGAACTTGACAGTCTTAATGAAAAACTGTTTTTT.

Many counts were recorded for this clonotype. The genes are TRBV20-1 and TRBJ2-1; 9 bases are a match to TRBD1. Unmatched junction bases numbered 1, after V lost 0 bases and J lost 1 base. Germline values: CDR1 DFQATT, CDR2 SNEGSKA (reference sequence). The CDR3 has 15 residues. The CDR3 nucleotides are TGCAGTGCTAGAGATGGGACAGGGTCCTACAATGAGCAGTTCTTC. Amino acid sequence: CSARDGTGSYNEQFF.

This clonotype came up many times. The J gene is TRBJ2-5, the V gene TRBV20-1, with D uncertain. Germline CDR1 and CDR2: DFQATT and SNEGSKA (reference sequence). This CDR3 is 12 amino acids long. With 5 bases removed from V and 5 bases from J, the gap between germline ends came to 12 bases. The CDR3 DNA sequence: TGCAGTGCTGTAGTAGGTGGGGAGACCCAGTACTTC. It codes for CSAVVGGETQYF.

This clonotype was seen more than once but under ten times. This rearrangement joins TRBV6-1 to TRBJ1-2; D is unclear. CDR3 length: 12 residues. Trimming took off 6 bases at V and 3 bases at J, with 8 bases between the two ends. The germline gives CDR1 MNHNS, CDR2 SASEGT. The DNA for the CDR3 is TGTGCCAGCAGGCCGGGAGACTATGGCTACACCTTC. Translating gives CASRPGDYGYTF.

This clonotype appeared many times. V is TRBV10-1 and J is TRBJ1-5; D gene uncertain. V was cut by 3 bases and J by 5 bases, with 8 bases left in between. Germline assignment: CDR1 WNHNN and CDR2 SYGVQD (reference sequence). The length of the CDR3 is 13 residues. DNA for the CDR3: TGCGCCAGCAGTGAAAACCCGGATCAGCCCCAGCATTTT. The encoded protein is CASSENPDQPQHF.

This clonotype was observed a handful of times. The chain uses TRBV14 and TRBJ2-2; D tentatively fits TRBD1 or TRBD2 (6 bases each). V lost 3 bases and J 5 bases, leaving 25 bases between the germline ends. CDR3 length equals 19 residues. Germline V lookup: CDR1 SGHDN, CDR2 FVKESK. Here the CDR3 DNA reads TGTGCCAGCAGCCATTTCCCGAGTACGGGAGAAGGGGGAACCGGGGAGCTGTTTTTT. Its translation: CASSHFPSTGEGGTGELFF.

This clonotype was seen at least ten times. The V call is TRBV29-1, the J call TRBJ2-7, with 7 positions matching TRBD1. The CDR3 loop spans 12 amino acids. Germline CDR1 reads SQVTM; CDR2 reads ANQGSEA. V trimming: 4 bases; J trimming: 2 bases; junction bases outside the gene matches: 2. Here the CDR3 reads CSVVQGTYEQYF. The DNA of the CDR3 is TGCAGCGTTGTACAGGGGACCTACGAGCAGTACTTC.

Concerning this clonotype itself: A much larger clone differs by one base, so this may be a read error. The V call is TRBV12-3 or TRBV12-4, the J call TRBJ2-7; D is undetermined. The J call could be wrong; TRBJ2-1 is a better fit for the DNA end. This CDR3 is built from 13 residues. The CDR3 here is CASSSEASYEQFF. The CDR3 DNA is TGTGCCAGCAGTTCTGAGGCCTCCTACGAGCAGTTCTTC.

The sample holds many counts of this clonotype. The chain's CDR3 is CASSQDQYYEQYF. The CDR3 coding sequence is TGTGCCAGCAGCCAAGATCAATACTACGAGCAGTACTTC. The chain uses TRBV4-2 and TRBJ2-7; D remains unclear. This CDR3 spans 13 amino acids. CDR1 is LGHNA, CDR2 YNFKEQ, per germline. V gave up 0 bases and J gave up 3 bases, with 6 bases separating them.

This clonotype was found a few times. This chain links TRBV29-1 with TRBJ1-3; no clear D. The CDR3 sequence is 15 residues long. V was cut by 3 bases and J by 0 bases, with 12 bases left in between. Germline V gene data show CDR1 as SQVTM and CDR2 as ANQGSEA. CDR3 in amino acids: CSVESANLSGNTIYF. Here the CDR3 DNA reads TGCAGCGTTGAGTCAGCAAATCTCTCTGGAAACACCATATATTTT.